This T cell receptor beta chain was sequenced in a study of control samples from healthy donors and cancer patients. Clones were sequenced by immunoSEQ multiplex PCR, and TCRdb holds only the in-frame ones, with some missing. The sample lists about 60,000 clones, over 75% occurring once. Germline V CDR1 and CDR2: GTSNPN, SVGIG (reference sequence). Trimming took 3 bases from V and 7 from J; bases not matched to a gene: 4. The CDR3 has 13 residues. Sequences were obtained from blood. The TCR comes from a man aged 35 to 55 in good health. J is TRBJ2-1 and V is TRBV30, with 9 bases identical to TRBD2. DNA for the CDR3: TGTGCCTGGAGCGGACTAGCGCAGAATGAGCAGTTCTTC. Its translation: CAWSGLAQNEQFF.